The clone carrying this TCR beta chain has more than one count but fewer than ten. No antigen is known for it. This specimen belongs to a study of T-cell reconstitution after alpha-beta-depleted transplantation in children. Broader study findings: Two months or so post-transplant, alpha-beta T cells reportedly derived from several hundred expanded graft clones. From newly produced T cells came most of the T-cell counts and diversity one year after transplant. TCRbeta diversity was high at day 60 in some patients (a result of surviving recipient T cells and thymic progenitors).

The TCRbeta library incorporated unique molecular identifiers. From the PCR reads, TCRdb called clonotypes with MiXCR, one entry per CDR3 protein. The repertoire holds under 150,000 distinct CDR3 sequences, roughly 9.7% seen once, with 24% in the top ten. The germline V gene has CDR1 MNHNS and CDR2 SASEGT. V shed 6 bases, J shed 8 bases, and the junction held 9 bases outside the gene matches. The CDR3 is 14 amino acids. The source of this sequence is a girl in the first two years of life who had a stem cell transplant for combined immunodeficiency, so the T cells may come from the graft donor. The chain combines TRBV6-1 with TRBJ1-4; 7 nucleotides match TRBD1. This specimen was PBMCs, mostly from graft donor cells, taken 180 days after TCRalphabeta/CD19-depleted stem cell transplant. The DNA for the CDR3 is TGTGCCAGCAGGGAGACAGGGTCGAGGGAAAAACTGTTTTTT. Its protein is CASRETGSREKLFF.